The 19 T cell receptor beta chains presented below share a single source sample, sequenced in a study of T cells in Graves' hyperthyroidism and ophthalmopathy. What was amplified from RNA transcripts were TCR beta CDR3 regions. Initially, a first-round RT-PCR of the TCR CDR3 employed the HTBI primer set. Via MiXCR, TCRdb re-called the multiplex PCR reads, giving one row per CDR3 protein. The table has hundreds of thousands of distinct CDR3 sequences, about a sixth seen once; the top ten hold approximately 16%. The source material was blood. The receptors derive from a woman between 18 and 29 years old with Graves' ophthalmopathy.

This clonotype showed up many times. The chain is built from TRBV3-1 and TRBJ1-2; possible D gene TRBD1, 5 bases. Germline CDR1 and CDR2: LGHDT and YNNKEL (reference sequence). Trimming pared 3 bases from V and 3 bases from J, leaving 11 bases between. The length of the CDR3 is 14 residues. CDR3: CASSHQGTHYGYTF. The CDR3 nucleotides read TGTGCCAGCAGCCACCAGGGTACTCACTATGGCTACACCTTC. The entire variable domain, with the rest obtained from reference TRBV3-1 and TRBJ1-2, is as follows: DTAVSQTPKYLVTQMGNDKSIKCEQNLGHDTMYWYKQDSKKFLKIMFSYNNKELIINETVPNRFSPKSPDKAHLNLHINSLELGDSAVYFCASSHQGTHYGYTFGSGTRLTVV.

V is TRBV7-9 and J is TRBJ2-3; D is perhaps TRBD2 (6 bases). Germline CDR1 and CDR2: SEHNR and FQNEAQ (reference sequence). The CDR3 has 16 residues. The V and J ends lost 5 bases and 2 bases respectively, with 17 bases between them. CDR3 sequence (DNA): TGTGCCAGCAGCCCGCCATTGACGGACTACACAGATACGCAGTATTTT. This sequence encodes CASSPPLTDYTDTQYF.

This clonotype has at least ten counts. The chain couples TRBV13 to TRBJ2-7; 11 bases align to TRBD2. The J segment lost 0 bases and the V segment lost 4 bases, leaving 2 bases of the junction unmatched. The germline gives CDR1 PRHDT, CDR2 FYEKMQ (reference sequence). The CDR3 covers 15 residues. CDR3 in amino acids: CASSSSGRYSYEQYF. For the CDR3, the DNA is TGTGCCAGCAGCTCTAGCGGGAGGTACTCCTACGAGCAGTACTTC.

This clonotype was detected only a few times. The chain combines TRBV11-1 with TRBJ1-1; 11 nucleotides agree with TRBD1. This CDR3 spans 12 amino acids. CDR1 is SGHAT, CDR2 FQDESV, per germline (reference sequence). The junction had 3 bases not matched to a gene; V was cut back by 3 bases and J by 12 bases. CDR3 sequence reads: CASSFGTGGTFF. As DNA, the CDR3 is TGTGCCAGCAGCTTCGGGACAGGGGGAACTTTCTTT. Based on the CDR3 plus reference TRBV11-1 and TRBJ1-1, the full variable domain is EAEVAQSPRYKITEKSQAVAFWCDPISGHATLYWYRQILGQGPELLVQFQDESVVDDSQLPKDRFSAERLKGVDSTLKIQPAELGDSAMYLCASSFGTGGTFFGQGTRLTVV.

This clonotype was counted ten times or more. The CDR3 here is CSVEVDRENDEQYF. In DNA, the CDR3 is TGCAGCGTTGAAGTCGACAGGGAAAACGACGAGCAGTACTTC. The V call is TRBV29-1, the J call TRBJ2-7; TRBD1 matches at 7 bases. Trimming at V came to 1 base and at J to 5 bases, leaving 8 bases not matched to a gene. CDR1 and CDR2 from the germline V gene are SQVTM and ANQGSEA. The CDR3 consists of 14 residues.

This clonotype is a singleton in its sample. This chain joins TRBV4-1 and TRBJ1-1, with 8 nucleotides matching TRBD1. With 4 bases clipped from V and 1 base from J, the junction kept 8 bases outside the gene matches. The length of the CDR3 is 16 residues. Germline lookup yields CDR1 MGHRA and CDR2 YSYEKL. CDR3 bases: TGCGCCAGCAGCCCAGAGACAGGGGAGCCGAACACTGAAGCTTTCTTT. This gives the protein CASSPETGEPNTEAFF.

The V and J genes are TRBV6-1 and TRBJ2-6; D not resolved. Trimming cost V 3 bases and J 1 base, with 10 bases left between them. There are 16 residues in the CDR3. Per the germline V gene, CDR1 is MNHNS and CDR2 is SASEGT. The CDR3 sequence is CASSDIRASGANVLTF. The DNA of the CDR3 is TGTGCCAGCAGTGACATAAGGGCTTCTGGGGCCAACGTCCTGACTTTC.

This clonotype was detected a few times. The genes are TRBV25-1 and TRBJ1-2; unclear D gene. Trimming took off 2 bases at V and 8 bases at J, with 9 bases between the two ends. The CDR3 loop spans 12 amino acids. Looked up from germline, CDR1 is MGHDK and CDR2 is SYGVNS. CDR3 region: CASSEVGRGYTF. The DNA for the CDR3 is TGTGCCAGCAGTGAAGTTGGGAGGGGCTACACCTTC.

Ten or more counts support this clonotype. This chain joins TRBV28 and TRBJ2-7; perhaps TRBD1 as D (6 bases). The V end lost 5 bases, the J end lost 5 bases, and 19 bases lay between the germline ends. The CDR3 contains 15 residues. Germline CDR1 and CDR2: MDHEN and SYDVKM. CDR3 coding DNA: TGTGCCAGCAGTCAATATAAAGGACAGTCCCACGAGCAGTACTTC. Its protein is CASSQYKGQSHEQYF.

In its sample, this clonotype was seen many times. The chain employs TRBV28 and TRBJ2-7, with D possibly being TRBD2 (6 bases). Per germline, CDR1 MDHEN and CDR2 SYDVKM. The ends were cut back, 8 bases at V and 2 bases at J, with 16 bases in the middle. The CDR3 runs 14 residues. CDR3 bases: TGTGCCAGCTCCGGCGGCTGGGAGGCCTACGAGCAGTACTTC. Protein product: CASSGGWEAYEQYF.

A few counts support this clonotype. The genes are TRBV30 and TRBJ2-1, with D tentatively TRBD1 (6 bases). Germline CDR1 is GTSNPN and CDR2 is SVGIG (reference sequence). This CDR3 has 15 amino acids. V shed 3 bases and J shed 0 bases, with 12 bases lying between them. CDR3: CAWRHGTSSYNEQFF. CDR3 DNA sequence: TGTGCCTGGAGACACGGGACAAGCTCCTACAATGAGCAGTTCTTC.

The genes are TRBV6-1 and TRBJ1-1, with D maybe TRBD1 (5 bases). Germline-derived CDR1 and CDR2 are MNHNS and SASEGT. The CDR3 loop spans 11 amino acids. V was cut by 6 bases and J by 12 bases, with 14 bases left in between. This CDR3 reads CASSPGLGTFF. The CDR3 DNA sequence: TGTGCCAGCAGCCCGGGGCTCGGGACTTTCTTT.

CDR3 sequence (DNA): TGTGCCAGCAGTGACGGGTTTGAAAAACTGTTTTTT. Translating it yields CASSDGFEKLFF. The V gene is TRBV2, the J gene TRBJ1-4; D is unclear. Trimming took off 3 bases at V and 7 bases at J, with 6 bases between the two ends. Germline lookup yields CDR1 SNHLY and CDR2 FYNNEI. The CDR3 consists of 12 residues.

This clonotype has more than one count but fewer than ten. This chain links TRBV28 with TRBJ2-4; no clear D gene. The CDR3 totals 15 residues. Germline V gives CDR1 MDHEN, CDR2 SYDVKM. Trimming cost V 3 bases and J 1 base, with 10 bases left between them. CDR3 residues: CASSFGYTAKNIQYF. Here the CDR3 DNA reads TGTGCCAGCAGTTTTGGGTACACGGCCAAAAACATTCAGTACTTC.

The gene calls are TRBV28 and TRBJ2-3; no clear D gene. The CDR3 has 15 residues. Per the germline V gene, CDR1 is MDHEN and CDR2 is SYDVKM. V was trimmed by 2 bases and J by 6 bases, leaving 15 bases between them. CDR3 DNA sequence: TGTGCCAGCAGTTTACCCCCCGTAGATGGTGATACGCAGTATTTT. This encodes CASSLPPVDGDTQYF.

The CDR3 DNA is TGTGCCAGCGGAAGCCCTGGGGCCAACGTCCTGACTTTC. This encodes CASGSPGANVLTF. This rearrangement joins TRBV2 to TRBJ2-6; no reliable D call. With 8 bases removed from V and 2 bases from J, the gap between germline ends came to 7 bases. CDR1 and CDR2 (germline): SNHLY, FYNNEI. The CDR3 runs 13 residues.

This clonotype occurred a few times. This sequence joins TRBV6-2 or TRBV6-3 and TRBJ1-3; 11 nucleotides align to TRBD1. With V trimmed by 6 bases and J by 0 bases, 7 bases remained unmatched. The germline CDR1 and CDR2 sequences are MNHEY and SVGEGT. The CDR3 runs to 17 residues. CDR3 sequence (DNA): TGTGCCAGCAGCTGGACAGGGGGCTCCTACTCTGGAAACACCATATATTTT. Translation: CASSWTGGSYSGNTIYF.

In its sample, this clonotype was seen a few times. V gene TRBV29-1 combines with J gene TRBJ2-7, with D unresolved. The germline V and J ends were trimmed by 4 bases and 2 bases, with 15 bases remaining between them. The CDR3 spans 14 residues. The germline gives CDR1 SQVTM, CDR2 ANQGSEA. The CDR3 bases are TGCAGCGTTGTTGTCTTCATAGGAACCTACGAGCAGTACTTC. Translating it yields CSVVVFIGTYEQYF.

This clonotype was found a few times. This rearrangement joins TRBV19 to TRBJ1-5; no reliable D call. V was pared by 4 bases and J by 0 bases, with 4 bases between. The CDR3 is 13 residues long. Germline V gene data show CDR1 as LNHDA and CDR2 as SQIVND (reference sequence). CDR3 region: CASSKYSNQPQHF. The CDR3 coding sequence is TGTGCCAGTAGTAAGTATAGCAATCAGCCCCAGCATTTT.